This T cell receptor (beta chain) was sequenced during a study of blood T cell repertoires in COVID-19. The CDR3 covers 19 residues. J was trimmed by 6 bases and V by 3 bases; bases with no gene match: 20. Germline values: CDR1 SEHNR, CDR2 FQNEAQ (reference sequence). TCRdb's copy holds only in-frame clones and misses some; the assay was immunoSEQ multiplex PCR. The data show a few hundred thousand clones, with around 84% seen just once and more than 6.5% held by the top ten. Participants, roughly 18 to 100 years old, spanned under 30 US areas. This sequence was found in a woman in her forties or fifties who had been exposed to COVID-19. This chain uses TRBV7-9 with TRBJ2-5, with 9 bases lining up with TRBD2. Sequenced: PBMCs or T cells enriched from blood (not recorded which). The DNA for the CDR3 is TGTGCCAGCAGCTTCTCCCTAGCGGGGTTGGGAGGACGGGAAAAGACCCAGTACTTC. Translation gives CASSFSLAGLGGREKTQYF.